The next 22 T cell receptor beta chains were all read from a single sample in a study of blood T cell repertoires in COVID-19. Produced via immunoSEQ multiplex PCR; TCRdb's table is partial and in-frame only. In the table there are around 220,000 clones, nearly 90% of which are singletons. The material sequenced was PBMCs or T cells enriched from blood (not recorded which). The receptors originated from a man aged 25-40 years who had been exposed to COVID-19.

This sequence joins TRBV15 and TRBJ1-2, with D possibly TRBD1 on 6 matching bases. The CDR3 length is 17 residues. Germline V gene sequence: CDR1 LNHNV, CDR2 YYDKDF (reference sequence). The V end lost 0 bases, the J end lost 5 bases, and 19 bases lay between the germline ends. The CDR3 region is CATSREREPQGFYGYTF. The DNA of the CDR3 is TGTGCCACCAGCAGAGAGAGAGAACCACAGGGTTTTTATGGCTACACCTTC.

The chain is built from TRBV9 and TRBJ2-2; TRBD2 might be the D (5 bases). Germline V lookup: CDR1 SGDLS, CDR2 YYNGEE. V gave up 0 bases and J gave up 0 bases, with 6 bases separating them. The CDR3 is 15 residues long. As DNA, the CDR3 is TGTGCCAGCAGCGTAGTCGGGGCGAACACCGGGGAGCTGTTTTTT. It translates to CASSVVGANTGELFF.

This chain links TRBV5-1 with TRBJ1-1, with 8 bases identical to TRBD1. The CDR3 loop spans 15 amino acids. Unmatched junction bases numbered 8, after V lost 4 bases and J lost 3 bases. Germline V gene lookup returns CDR1 SGHRS and CDR2 YFSETQ. CDR3 DNA: TGCGCCAGCAGCGTGCAGGGGGCCGGTCACACTGAAGCTTTCTTT. Translation gives CASSVQGAGHTEAFF.

This chain connects TRBV2 to TRBJ2-5, with unresolved D. This CDR3 is 15 amino acids long. Germline V gene data show CDR1 as SNHLY and CDR2 as FYNNEI. V lost 1 base and J 7 bases, leaving 16 bases between the germline ends. The CDR3 DNA sequence: TGTGCCAGCAGTGAAGGGTGGGCCTATGTGGGGACCCAGTACTTC. This codes for CASSEGWAYVGTQYF.

The gene calls are TRBV9 and TRBJ1-6, with TRBD1 identical over 7 bases. Per the germline V gene, CDR1 is SGDLS and CDR2 is YYNGEE. This CDR3 has 16 amino acids. Trimming removed 0 bases from V and 7 bases from J; junction bases left unmatched: 7. CDR3 protein: CASSVDQGGWNSPLHF. In nucleotides, the CDR3 is TGTGCCAGCAGCGTAGACCAAGGGGGCTGGAATTCACCCCTCCACTTT.

V gene TRBV3-1 (or the pseudogene TRBV3-2) combines with J gene TRBJ1-1; D is ambiguous. Looked up from germline, CDR1 is LGHDT and CDR2 is YNNKEL (reference sequence). Between the trimmed V and J ends, which lost 5 bases and 6 bases, there was a span of 16 bases. This CDR3 is built from 14 residues. The CDR3 DNA reads as TGTGCCAGCAGCTTACAGAGAGGGAGCGCTGAAGCTTTCTTT. Its protein is CASSLQRGSAEAFF.

V usage is TRBV18 and J usage is TRBJ1-5; D gene ambiguous. CDR1 is KGHSH and CDR2 is LQKENI in the germline V gene. The V gene lost 2 bases and the J gene lost 4 bases, with 12 bases spanning the gap. The CDR3 extends over 15 amino acids. In nucleotides, the CDR3 is TGTGCCAGCTCACCAGCTGGAGCAGAGAATCAGCCCCAGCATTTT. It yields the protein CASSPAGAENQPQHF.

The chain joins TRBV29-1 to TRBJ2-5; unclear D gene. Germline assignment: CDR1 SQVTM and CDR2 ANQGSEA. This CDR3 has 10 residues. The V gene lost 4 bases and the J gene lost 5 bases, with 5 bases spanning the gap. The CDR3 DNA reads TGCAGCGTTGCGCGTGAGACCCAGTACTTC. Translating gives CSVARETQYF.

This clone is a singleton in its sample. The chain has TRBV5-4 and TRBJ2-5; 8 nucleotides match TRBD2. V was pared by 1 base and J by 4 bases, with 9 bases of the junction left unmatched. This CDR3 has 16 amino acids. The germline CDR1 and CDR2 sequences are SGHNT and YYREEE (reference sequence). CDR3 region: CASSLLSSGGRETQYF. For the CDR3, the DNA is TGTGCCAGCAGCTTGTTGTCGAGCGGGGGCAGAGAGACCCAGTACTTC.

The rearrangement links TRBV14 to TRBJ2-2; tentative D call: TRBD1 (5 bases). The V and J ends lost 5 bases and 3 bases respectively, with 10 bases between them. Per germline, CDR1 SGHDN and CDR2 FVKESK. The CDR3 has 14 amino acids. CDR3 coding DNA: TGTGCCAGCAGCAAGGGGTCATACACCGGGGAGCTGTTTTTT. This gives the protein CASSKGSYTGELFF.

The chain has TRBV11-2 and TRBJ2-1; TRBD2 matches at 7 bases. In germline, CDR1 is SGHAT, CDR2 FQNNGV. The V segment lost 1 base and the J segment 2 bases; nucleotides outside the gene matches: 5. The CDR3 is 16 amino acids. The CDR3 DNA sequence: TGTGCCAGCAGCTTAGTACCAGCGGGGACCTACAATGAGCAGTTCTTC. It translates to CASSLVPAGTYNEQFF.

The sample holds one count of this clone. The chain carries TRBV6-5 and TRBJ2-5; 8 positions match TRBD1. The CDR3 has 13 residues. Germline lookup yields CDR1 MNHEY and CDR2 SVGAGI. Trimming removed 8 bases from V and 4 bases from J; junction bases left unmatched: 6. The CDR3 nucleotides read TGTGCCAGCGCTTTAGGACAGGGAGAGACCCAGTACTTC. This codes for CASALGQGETQYF.

The chain couples TRBV5-4 to TRBJ2-7; D remains unclear. Germline CDR1 and CDR2: SGHNT and YYREEE (reference sequence). The CDR3 has 15 residues. V lost 0 bases and J lost 0, with 10 bases in between. The CDR3 sequence: CASSLAGRSSYEQYF. CDR3 sequence (DNA): TGTGCCAGCAGCTTGGCCGGTCGGAGCTCCTACGAGCAGTACTTC.

The chain carries TRBV10-3 and TRBJ1-5; D remains ambiguous. V was trimmed by 4 bases and J by 5 bases, leaving 6 bases between them. The CDR3 runs to 12 residues. The V gene's germline CDR1 is ENHRY and CDR2 SYGVKD. Here the CDR3 DNA reads TGTGCCATCAGTGCCCCAGATCAGCCCCAGCATTTT. Its translation is CAISAPDQPQHF.

The chain carries TRBV9 and TRBJ2-5, with 14 bases fitting TRBD2. The germline CDR1 and CDR2 sequences are SGDLS and YYNGEE. Trimming took 3 bases from V and 1 from J; bases not matched to a gene: 2. The CDR3 length is 16 residues. Here the CDR3 reads CASSEGTSGGQETQYF. The CDR3 DNA reads as TGTGCCAGCAGCGAGGGGACTAGCGGGGGCCAAGAGACCCAGTACTTC.

The genes are TRBV27 and TRBJ2-7; a possible D gene is TRBD2 (5 bases). Trimming left V 3 bases short and J 2 bases short, with 14 bases between. The CDR3 is 15 residues long. The V gene's germline CDR1 is MNHEY and CDR2 SMNVEV (reference sequence). CDR3 amino acids: CASSFLAGDTYEQYF. The DNA of the CDR3 is TGTGCCAGCAGTTTCCTCGCCGGGGATACCTACGAGCAGTACTTC.

This chain's CDR3 is CATSRDPLAGGTDTQYF. CDR3 coding DNA: TGTGCCACCAGCAGAGATCCCCTAGCGGGGGGCACAGATACGCAGTATTTT. V usage is TRBV15 and J usage is TRBJ2-3; the match to TRBD2 covers 10 bases. CDR3 length: 17 residues. Trimming at V came to 0 bases and at J to 1 base, leaving 4 bases not matched to a gene. Looked up from germline, CDR1 is LNHNV and CDR2 is YYDKDF (reference sequence).

The rearrangement uses TRBV4-2 and TRBJ1-1; D possibly corresponds to TRBD1 (6 bases). From germline, CDR1 is LGHNA and CDR2 YNFKEQ. The CDR3 sequence is 13 residues long. Trimming took 5 bases from V and 6 from J, leaving 13 bases between them. The CDR3 spells CASSYPGAAEAFF. The DNA for the CDR3 is TGTGCCAGCAGCTACCCAGGGGCGGCTGAAGCTTTCTTT.

The rearrangement uses TRBV12-3 or TRBV12-4 and TRBJ1-1; D gene uncertain. V was pared by 2 bases and J by 1 base, with 5 bases between. The CDR3 is made up of 13 amino acids. The CDR3 bases are TGTGCCAGCAGTTTAAGCAAGAACACTGAAGCTTTCTTT. This encodes CASSLSKNTEAFF.

The gene calls are TRBV4-1 and TRBJ2-5, with D possibly being TRBD2 (6 bases). There are 17 residues in the CDR3. Germline V CDR1 and CDR2: MGHRA, YSYEKL. Trimming removed 0 bases at V and 0 bases at J, with 14 bases between. The CDR3 nucleotides read TGCGCCAGCAGCCAAGACTCGGGGGACTGGCACCAAGAGACCCAGTACTTC. Translated, it gives CASSQDSGDWHQETQYF.

The gene calls are TRBV7-9 and TRBJ1-4, with a weak D call TRBD1 (6 bases). Trimming pared 5 bases from V and 3 bases from J, leaving 13 bases between. There are 15 residues in the CDR3. Germline lookup yields CDR1 SEHNR and CDR2 FQNEAQ (reference sequence). The CDR3 reads CASSPRDMANEKLFF. The CDR3 coding sequence is TGTGCCAGCAGCCCTCGGGACATGGCTAATGAAAAACTGTTTTTT.

The V gene is TRBV2, the J gene TRBJ2-3; 7 bases match TRBD2. V trimming: 10 bases; J trimming: 0 bases; junction bases outside the gene matches: 7. CDR1 is SNHLY and CDR2 is FYNNEI in the germline V gene. The CDR3 is made up of 14 amino acids. The CDR3 here is CATQAGLSTDTQYF. The CDR3 DNA reads TGTGCCACCCAAGCGGGGCTCAGCACAGATACGCAGTATTTT.